The clone carrying this T cell receptor beta chain has ten or more counts. No antigen is known for it. V shed 7 bases and J shed 6 bases, with 7 bases lying between them. Germline V lookup: CDR1 LGHDT, CDR2 YNNKEL (reference sequence). This CDR3 has 12 amino acids. Documented time point: longitudinal time-point 3. Stored at -80 C, 2 million PBMCs were the source of the unsorted libraries. This sample is part of a study of neurological immune-mediated disorders. Notes on the study in general: Expanded clones shared no CDR3 amino acid sequences across subjects, suggesting private repertoires in all groups.

In TCRdb, the 5' RACE reads were re-called with MiXCR into one record per CDR3 protein. The sample yields about 49,000 distinct CDR3 sequences, 7% to 10% seen once. This rearrangement joins TRBV3-1 to TRBJ1-6; D unresolved. Sequenced: PBMCs. The clonotype originates from a woman aged 40 to 50 in good health. This chain's CDR3 is CASTEGNSPLHF. The DNA of the CDR3 is TGTGCCAGCACGGAGGGTAATTCACCCCTCCACTTT.